The 19 T cell receptor beta chains below come from one sample, sequenced in a study of shared clonotypes between healthy human individuals. Some clones are missing from TCRdb's copy, which holds only in-frame ones; the method was immunoSEQ multiplex PCR. The sample includes more than 400,000 clones, 65% to 85% seen only once; the top ten take roughly 12%. Sample: PBMCs. The receptors derive from a woman in her 40s in good health. Some clones in this sample may be carry-over from other donors' samples.

This chain joins TRBV5-1 and TRBJ2-2, with 8 bases lining up with TRBD1. The V and J ends lost 0 bases and 7 bases, in that order; junction bases with no gene match: 11. This CDR3 is 17 amino acids long. Germline V gives CDR1 SGHRS, CDR2 YFSETQ. CDR3 sequence (DNA): TGCGCCAGCAGCTTGGTTGTAGCACAGGGGGTTATCGGGGAGCTGTTTTTT. It yields the protein CASSLVVAQGVIGELFF.

The chain carries TRBV27 and TRBJ2-3, with D unclear. Per the germline V gene, CDR1 is MNHEY and CDR2 is SMNVEV (reference sequence). This CDR3 has 11 amino acids. The V end was cut by 10 bases, the J end by 6 bases, with 11 bases between. In DNA form, the CDR3 reads TGTGCCACCTCCGGCTTCGATACGCAGTATTTT. This translates into CATSGFDTQYF.

For this clone: This likely reflects a read error, since a far larger clone is one base away. Different DNA sequences within this sample yield the same CDR3. The chain joins TRBV29-1 to TRBJ2-5; D uncertain. The germline CDR1 and CDR2 sequences are SQVTM and ANQGSEA. This CDR3 has 13 residues. The germline V and J ends were trimmed by 6 bases and 5 bases, with 16 bases remaining between them. The CDR3 region has the DNA TGCAGCGTGGAACGGCAGCCACTGGAGACCCAGTACTTC. Translation gives CSVERQPLETQYF.

This clone is a singleton in its sample. A read error is the likely source, as a far larger clone sits one nucleotide away. This chain joins TRBV4-2 and TRBJ2-7; D not certain. This CDR3 is 13 amino acids long. Germline loops: CDR1 LGHNA, CDR2 YNFKEQ. The ends were cut back, 2 bases at V and 7 bases at J, with 12 bases in the middle. CDR3 coding DNA: TGTGCCAGCAGCCAATATGAGATCCGGGAGCAGTACTTC. Translated, it gives CASSQYEIREQYF.

The chain combines TRBV7-9 with TRBJ1-2, with D hard to call. The germline V and J ends were trimmed by 5 bases and 6 bases, with 13 bases remaining between them. The CDR3 loop spans 13 amino acids. Germline CDR1 SEHNR, CDR2 FQNEAQ (reference sequence). CDR3 DNA: TGTGCCAGCAGCCTCGCCGGGATCCATGGCTACACCTTC. It translates to CASSLAGIHGYTF.

As for this clone: A single base is all that separates this from a far larger clone, so a read error is likely. The CDR3 region is CASNTLGQGDTGELFF. DNA of the CDR3: TGTGCCAGCAACACATTGGGGCAGGGAGACACCGGGGAGCTGTTTTTT. The rearrangement links TRBV4-2 to TRBJ2-2; TRBD1 or TRBD2 may be the D gene (5 bases each). Trimming stripped 7 bases from V and 3 bases from J, with 18 bases between. CDR1 LGHNA and CDR2 YNFKEQ come from the germline V gene. CDR3 length: 16 residues.

CDR3 DNA: TGTGCCAGCAGCTTAATAAGAGGGACCGGGGAGCTGTTTTTT. Its translation is CASSLIRGTGELFF. This chain joins TRBV13 and TRBJ2-2; tentative D call: TRBD2 (5 bases). The CDR3 has 14 amino acids. Germline CDR1 PRHDT, CDR2 FYEKMQ (reference sequence). V was cut by 2 bases and J by 5 bases, with 9 bases left in between. Using reference TRBV13 and TRBJ2-2 for the parts outside the CDR3, the full variable domain is AAGVIQSPRHLIKEKRETATLKCYPIPRHDTVYWYQQGPGQDPQFLISFYEKMQSDKGSIPDRFSAQQFSDYHSELNMSSLELGDSALYFCASSLIRGTGELFFGEGSRLTVL.

This clone was found a few times. Just one base apart from a much larger clone, this may be a read error. V usage is TRBV14 and J usage is TRBJ2-4, with 9 bases identical to TRBD1. The germline gives CDR1 SGHDN, CDR2 FVKESK. CDR3 length: 14 residues. The CDR3 bases are TGTGCCGGCAGCCCTGGGACAGGGAGGGACATTCAGTACTTC. Translation: CAGSPGTGRDIQYF. The full variable domain, with the rest looked up from reference TRBV14 and TRBJ2-4, is EAGVTQFPSHSVIEKGQTVTLRCDPISGHDNLYWYRRVMGKEIKFLLHFVKESKQDESGMPNNRFLAERTGGTYSTLKVQPAELEDSGVYFCAGSPGTGRDIQYFGAGTRLSVL.

This clone is a singleton in its sample. The V and J genes are TRBV6-1 and TRBJ2-7; D may be TRBD2 (5 bases). CDR3 size: 14 residues. Trimming removed 0 bases from V and 6 bases from J, with 12 bases in between. The V gene's germline CDR1 is MNHNS and CDR2 SASEGT. CDR3 nucleotide sequence: TGTGCCAGCAGTGAAGCCTTACGGGGTTCCGAGCAGTACTTC. Amino acid sequence: CASSEALRGSEQYF.

Remarks on this clone: A far larger clone lies a single base away; this is likely a read error. This chain links TRBV10-2 with TRBJ2-3; possibly TRBD1 or TRBD2 for D (6 bases each). The germline gives CDR1 WSHSY, CDR2 SAAADI. This CDR3 spans 14 amino acids. CDR3: CASGDGGTTDTQYF. In nucleotides, the CDR3 is TGCGCCAGCGGTGACGGGGGCACCACAGATACGCAGTATTTT.

The sample holds one count of this clone. Compared with germline, one end of the junction differs, possibly owing to a read error. The identical CDR3 is also encoded by other nucleotide sequences in the sample. The chain is built from TRBV5-1 and TRBJ1-2; no clear D gene. This CDR3 contains 13 residues. Germline V gene lookup returns CDR1 SGHRS and CDR2 YFSETQ. CDR3 DNA: TGCGCCAGCAGCTTGATAGCTAACTATGGTTACACCTTC. As protein: CASSLIANYGYTF. The full variable domain, completed using reference TRBV5-1 and TRBJ1-2, is KAGVTQTPRYLIKTRGQQVTLSCSPISGHRSVSWYQQTPGQGLQFLFEYFSETQRNKGNFPGRFSGRQFSNSRSEMNVSTLELGDSALYLCASSLIANYGYTFGSGTRLTVV.

This chain links TRBV6-1 with TRBJ1-2; tentative D call: TRBD1 (5 bases). CDR3 size: 13 residues. Germline lookup yields CDR1 MNHNS and CDR2 SASEGT. Trimming left V 3 bases short and J 8 bases short, with 13 bases between. CDR3 amino acids: CASSEGRVLGYTF. DNA for the CDR3: TGTGCCAGCAGTGAGGGCAGGGTCTTAGGCTACACCTTC.

Regarding this clone: A far larger clone differs by one base, so this is likely a read error. The chain recombines TRBV27 with TRBJ1-4; D unresolved. In germline, CDR1 is MNHEY, CDR2 SMNVEV (reference sequence). This CDR3 spans 15 amino acids. DNA for the CDR3: TGTGCCAGCAGTTGGAAACTTCCGGCGGGTGAAAAACTGTCTTTT. This codes for CASSWKLPAGEKLSF.

With regard to this clone: This may come from a read error, since a much larger clone is one base off. The chain uses TRBV6-5 and TRBJ2-7, with 7 bases that match TRBD2. The V gene's germline CDR1 is MNHEY and CDR2 SVGAGI. The V gene end was trimmed by 6 bases and the J gene end by 0 bases; junction bases not matched to a gene: 8. The CDR3 covers 15 residues. The CDR3 DNA sequence: TGTGCCAGCAGGTGGCCCCTAGCGGACTCCTACGAGCAGTACTTC. Translated, it gives CASRWPLADSYEQYF.

On this clone: A far larger clone differs by one base, so this is likely a read error. This CDR3 is also generated by other DNA sequences in the sample. The chain joins TRBV5-8 to TRBJ2-5; D not resolved. The DNA matches TRBJ2-7 better at its end, which makes the J call doubtful. The germline gives CDR1 SGHTS, CDR2 YDEGEE. The CDR3 is made up of 14 amino acids. In nucleotides, the CDR3 is TGTGCAAGCAGCTTACAACAGCACTCCTACGAGCAGTACTTC. Translated, it gives CASSLQQHSYEQYF.

V and J are TRBV7-9 and TRBJ2-7; maybe TRBD2 (6 bases). The germline V gene encodes CDR1 SEHNR and CDR2 FQNEAQ (reference sequence). Trimming left V 3 bases short and J 7 bases short, with 10 bases between. CDR3 length: 12 amino acids. CDR3 sequence: CASSFGLLEQYF. The CDR3, as DNA: TGTGCCAGCAGCTTCGGACTACTAGAGCAGTACTTC.

This chain uses TRBV19 with TRBJ1-1, with 7 bases fitting TRBD1. The junction had 8 bases not matched to a gene; V was cut back by 6 bases and J by 7 bases. Germline CDR1 and CDR2: LNHDA and SQIVND (reference sequence). This CDR3 has 13 amino acids. DNA for the CDR3: TGTGCCAGTAGATCGGGACAGCGCCATGAAGCTTTCTTT. Its translation is CASRSGQRHEAFF.

Comment on this clone: A far bigger clonotype differs at one base, so this is likely a read error. V and J are TRBV27 and TRBJ1-4; D is undetermined. This CDR3 contains 13 residues. CDR1 and CDR2 from the germline V gene are MNHEY and SMNVEV (reference sequence). V lost 3 bases and J 11 bases, leaving 13 bases between the germline ends. The chain's CDR3 is CASSFCPGKKLFF. In nucleotides, the CDR3 is TGTGCCAGCAGTTTTTGTCCGGGAAAGAAACTGTTTTTT. The complete variable domain, with remaining parts taken from reference TRBV27 and TRBJ1-4, reads EAQVTQNPRYLITVTGKKLTVTCSQNMNHEYMSWYRQDPGLGLRQIYYSMNVEVTDKGDVPEGYKVSRKEKRNFPLILESPSPNQTSLYFCASSFCPGKKLFFGSGTQLSVL.

In the case of this clone: This likely reflects a read error, since a far larger clone is one base away. This sample includes further DNA sequences coding for the same CDR3. The chain has TRBV30 and TRBJ1-2; D is undetermined. The CDR3 is 12 residues long. Germline V gene sequence: CDR1 GTSNPN, CDR2 SVGIG (reference sequence). CDR3 sequence reads: CAWSDGNYCYTF. CDR3 in DNA: TGTGCCTGGAGCGACGGAAACTATTGCTACACCTTC. The full variable domain, rest sourced from reference TRBV30 and TRBJ1-2, is SQTIHQWPATLVQPVGSPLSLECTVEGTSNPNLYWYRQAAGRGLQLLFYSVGIGQISSEVPQNLSASRPQDRQFILSSKKLLLSDSGFYLCAWSDGNYCYTFGSGTRLTVV.